This TCR beta chain was captured by sequencing in a study of early T cells in non-severe SARS-CoV-2 infection. Study-wide background: Unsorted whole blood bulk RNA was sequenced, with unpaired chains.

Tagging with unique molecular identifiers was applied to individual cDNA molecules. Using its own MiXCR run on the 5' RACE reads, TCRdb lists one record per CDR3 protein. Among tens of thousands of distinct CDR3 sequences listed, approximately 12% were seen once. The CDR3 is 14 residues long. CDR1 and CDR2 from the germline V gene are SNHLY and FYNNEI. Trimming shortened V by 3 bases and J by 3 bases, and 11 bases separated the two germline ends. This clonotype occurred a few times. The sequence was obtained from an adult who was a healthcare worker with PCR-confirmed SARS-CoV-2 infection or an uninfected control (not recorded which). Sequenced material: whole blood. The chain uses TRBV2 and TRBJ2-5; TRBD2 might be the D (6 bases). As DNA, the CDR3 is TGTGCCAGCAGTGAGGAAACGGGAGAAGAGACCCAGTACTTC. It is translated as CASSEETGEETQYF.